What follows are 28 T cell receptor beta chains derived from one specimen sequenced in a study of blood T cell repertoires in COVID-19. This table comes from immunoSEQ multiplex PCR, and its TCRdb copy is limited to in-frame clones, with some not included. Among 150,000 to 250,000 clones, around 94% were seen once, and the ten largest hold about 0.76%. What was sequenced was peripheral blood. These receptors all stem from a man between 25 and 39 years old with COVID-19, enrolled during active disease.

The V call is TRBV5-1, the J call TRBJ2-3; 9 bases align to TRBD2. With V trimmed by 0 bases and J by 5 bases, 7 bases remained unmatched. Germline lookup yields CDR1 SGHRS and CDR2 YFSETQ. CDR3 length equals 16 residues. The CDR3 coding sequence is TGCGCCAGCAGCTTGGCGCGGGGGGGCCGTGAAGATACGCAGTATTTT. Amino acids: CASSLARGGREDTQYF.

This clone was observed once. The gene calls are TRBV11-2 and TRBJ2-1, with a weak D call TRBD1 (6 bases). Trimming removed 6 bases at V and 4 bases at J, with 16 bases between. The CDR3 has 15 amino acids. Looked up from germline, CDR1 is SGHAT and CDR2 is FQNNGV. The CDR3 reads CASRSRTVGYNEQFF. The CDR3 DNA follows: TGTGCCAGCAGATCTCGGACAGTAGGATACAATGAGCAGTTCTTC.

The rearrangement links TRBV9 to TRBJ1-1; 7 nucleotides line up with TRBD1. Germline V gene data show CDR1 as SGDLS and CDR2 as YYNGEE. With 0 bases clipped from V and 4 bases from J, the junction kept 12 bases outside the gene matches. CDR3 length: 17 amino acids. The DNA for the CDR3 is TGTGCCAGCAGCGTAGTGGATTTAAAGGGGGCTATCACTGAAGCTTTCTTT. Translation gives CASSVVDLKGAITEAFF.

Here the CDR3 DNA reads TGTGCCAGCAGCCAAGACTACTACAATGAGCAGTTCTTC. Translated, it gives CASSQDYYNEQFF. This rearrangement joins TRBV3-1 (or the pseudogene TRBV3-2) to TRBJ2-1; D is uncertain. V lost 0 bases and J lost 3, with 3 bases in between. Germline V gene sequence: CDR1 LGHDT, CDR2 YNNKEL (reference sequence). The CDR3 sequence is 13 residues long.

The rearrangement joins TRBV27 to TRBJ2-5; TRBD2 aligns across 7 bases. CDR1 and CDR2 from the germline V gene are MNHEY and SMNVEV (reference sequence). The CDR3 covers 15 residues. Trimming at V came to 4 bases and at J to 4 bases, leaving 9 bases not matched to a gene. CDR3 DNA sequence: TGTGCCAGCAGTTCCCTGGGGGGGGGTGGAGAGACCCAGTACTTC. This sequence encodes CASSSLGGGGETQYF.

The chain is built from TRBV6-5 and TRBJ1-3, with 7 bases identical to TRBD1. The junction had 2 bases not matched to a gene; V was cut back by 6 bases and J by 0 bases. Germline CDR1 and CDR2: MNHEY and SVGAGI. The CDR3 contains 14 residues. The CDR3 coding sequence is TGTGCCAGCAGGAGGGACAGCTCTGGAAACACCATATATTTT. Translation gives CASRRDSSGNTIYF.

This chain links TRBV6-5 with TRBJ2-1; D remains ambiguous. The germline V gene encodes CDR1 MNHEY and CDR2 SVGAGI. The V and J ends lost 6 bases and 8 bases respectively, with 11 bases between them. The CDR3 has 12 residues. CDR3 DNA: TGTGCCAGCAGCCCCGCCGGAGATGAGCAGTTCTTC. Residues: CASSPAGDEQFF.

J is TRBJ1-2 and V is TRBV3-1 (or the pseudogene TRBV3-2), with 7 nucleotides matching TRBD1. J lost 4 bases, V lost 0 bases, and 2 bases had no gene match. This CDR3 contains 14 residues. Germline CDR1 and CDR2: LGHDT and YNNKEL (reference sequence). The CDR3 loop is CASSQEPGGYGYTF. CDR3 DNA: TGTGCCAGCAGCCAAGAGCCAGGGGGCTATGGCTACACCTTC.

This rearrangement joins TRBV7-9 to TRBJ2-2, with TRBD2 identical over 9 bases. This CDR3 comprises 13 residues. The V segment lost 8 bases and the J segment 7 bases; nucleotides outside the gene matches: 5. Germline V gene sequence: CDR1 SEHNR, CDR2 FQNEAQ (reference sequence). As DNA, the CDR3 is TGTGCCAGCGGCGGGGGGGCTGGCGGGGAGCTGTTTTTT. Translated, it gives CASGGGAGGELFF.

The rearrangement joins TRBV12-5 to TRBJ1-2, with 12 bases fitting TRBD1. The CDR3 is 16 residues long. V dropped 0 bases and J dropped 6; count of bases not matched to a gene: 5. CDR1 LGHNT and CDR2 FRNRAP come from the germline V gene. CDR3 sequence: CASGLVMGQGADGYTF. The CDR3 bases are TGTGCTAGTGGTTTGGTAATGGGACAGGGGGCTGATGGCTACACCTTC.

The chain links TRBV6-5 to TRBJ2-7; 9 bases are a match to TRBD2. After removal of 0 bases from V and 4 bases from J, the junction contained 4 bases not matched to a gene. This CDR3 comprises 15 residues. CDR1 MNHEY and CDR2 SVGAGI come from the germline V gene. The CDR3 DNA follows: TGTGCCAGCAGTTACTCTCCTAGCGGGGTGTACGAGCAGTACTTC. It codes for CASSYSPSGVYEQYF.

The chain links TRBV5-6 to TRBJ2-4, with 9 bases lining up with TRBD1. J gave up 8 bases and V 4 bases, and 4 bases lay outside the gene matches. Germline CDR1 is SGHDT and CDR2 is YYEEEE. The CDR3 has 13 amino acids. CDR3 in amino acids: CASSGQGIDIQYF. In DNA, the CDR3 is TGTGCCAGCAGCGGACAGGGGATTGACATTCAGTACTTC.

The V call is TRBV27, the J call TRBJ2-7, with TRBD1 matching 9 bases. Germline CDR1 and CDR2: MNHEY and SMNVEV (reference sequence). CDR3 size: 15 residues. The V segment lost 7 bases and the J segment 1 base; nucleotides outside the gene matches: 8. The CDR3 here is CASNAGQGRSYEQYF. The DNA of the CDR3 is TGTGCCAGCAACGCCGGACAGGGGAGGTCCTACGAGCAGTACTTC.

The V gene is TRBV3-1 (or the pseudogene TRBV3-2), the J gene TRBJ2-5, with D perhaps TRBD2 (5 bases). CDR1 LGHDT and CDR2 YNNKEL come from the germline V gene (reference sequence). V lost 1 base to trimming and J lost 3 bases, with 12 bases between them. CDR3 length: 15 residues. The CDR3, as DNA: TGTGCCAGCAGCCAAGTAGTAGGGAGCAAAGAGACCCAGTACTTC. Its translation is CASSQVVGSKETQYF.

This sequence joins TRBV3-1 (or the pseudogene TRBV3-2) and TRBJ2-7, with a possible D match to TRBD1 (5 bases). CDR1 and CDR2 from the germline V gene are LGHDT and YNNKEL (reference sequence). Deletions cut 3 bases from V and 0 bases from J, with 9 bases between. CDR3 size: 14 residues. CDR3 DNA sequence: TGTGCCAGCAGCCAGACCAGGGCCTCCTACGAGCAGTACTTC. This codes for CASSQTRASYEQYF.

This sequence joins TRBV10-3 and TRBJ2-3; 8 nucleotides align to TRBD2. V dropped 0 bases and J dropped 0; count of bases not matched to a gene: 8. The CDR3 is 18 residues long. Germline V gene data show CDR1 as ENHRY and CDR2 as SYGVKD. The CDR3 sequence is CAISESRGSGVSTDTQYF. As DNA, the CDR3 is TGTGCCATCAGTGAGTCGAGGGGTAGCGGGGTAAGCACAGATACGCAGTATTTT.

Only one count was recorded for this clone. J is TRBJ2-5 and V is TRBV7-2; D remains ambiguous. Trimming cost V 5 bases and J 7 bases, with 14 bases left between them. Germline loops: CDR1 SGHTA, CDR2 FQGNSA. The CDR3 is 13 residues long. The chain's CDR3 is CASSVSGQATQYF. The CDR3 nucleotides read TGTGCCAGCAGCGTGTCTGGCCAGGCGACCCAGTACTTC.

The V gene is TRBV3-1 (or the pseudogene TRBV3-2), the J gene TRBJ2-5, with 14 bases lining up with TRBD2. CDR3 length equals 16 residues. The V and J ends lost 5 bases and 5 bases, in that order; junction bases with no gene match: 7. Germline V lookup: CDR1 LGHDT, CDR2 YNNKEL (reference sequence). CDR3 DNA: TGTGCCAGCAGCACCGGGACTAGCGGGGGCGGGGAGACCCAGTACTTC. Translating gives CASSTGTSGGGETQYF.

The chain uses TRBV3-1 (or the pseudogene TRBV3-2) and TRBJ2-7, with unresolved D. Germline-derived CDR1 and CDR2 are LGHDT and YNNKEL (reference sequence). The germline V and J ends were trimmed by 1 base and 7 bases, with 11 bases remaining between them. The CDR3 contains 13 residues. The CDR3 nucleotides read TGTGCCAGCAGCCAAGTCCCCTCCAGGGAGCAGTACTTC. Its translation: CASSQVPSREQYF.

V usage is TRBV19 and J usage is TRBJ1-1, with D hard to call. Trimming shortened V by 5 bases and J by 2 bases, and 12 bases separated the two germline ends. CDR1 is LNHDA, CDR2 SQIVND, per germline (reference sequence). The CDR3 sequence is 14 residues long. Written as DNA, the CDR3 is TGTGCCAGTAGTGCGCGTCCCACCAACACTGAAGCTTTCTTT. Translated, it gives CASSARPTNTEAFF.

V and J are TRBV2 and TRBJ2-5, with a tentative D call TRBD1 (5 bases). This CDR3 region has 13 residues. Per the germline V gene, CDR1 is SNHLY and CDR2 is FYNNEI. The V end lost 4 bases, the J end lost 2 bases, and 8 bases lay between the germline ends. The CDR3 protein is CASSGQGQETQYF. The CDR3 DNA follows: TGTGCCAGCAGTGGGCAGGGACAAGAGACCCAGTACTTC. The complete variable domain, with remaining parts taken from reference TRBV2 and TRBJ2-5, reads EPEVTQTPSHQVTQMGQEVILRCVPISNHLYFYWYRQILGQKVEFLVSFYNNEISEKSEIFDDQFSVERPDGSNFTLKIRSTKLEDSAMYFCASSGQGQETQYFGPGTRLLVL.

This rearrangement joins TRBV12-3 or TRBV12-4 to TRBJ1-5; no clear D gene. The CDR3 spans 12 residues. V was shortened by 5 bases and J by 2 bases, with 4 bases between the two germline ends. CDR3 protein: CASSPGNQPQHF. In DNA, the CDR3 is TGTGCCAGCAGTCCTGGCAATCAGCCCCAGCATTTT.

CDR3 sequence reads: CASSLGLADEQFF. The CDR3 DNA is TGCGCCAGCAGCTTGGGTTTAGCCGATGAGCAGTTCTTC. V is TRBV5-1 and J is TRBJ2-1; D is uncertain. The V end was cut by 0 bases, the J end by 8 bases, with 9 bases between. CDR1 is SGHRS and CDR2 is YFSETQ in the germline V gene. CDR3 length: 13 residues.

V is TRBV21-1 and J is TRBJ1-2; the table's D gene call, TRBD1, was not cross checked with the DNA. TRBV21-1 is designated a pseudogene. The CDR3 totals 15 residues. CDR3 region: CASSSQDGTHYGYTF. The DNA of the CDR3 is TGTGCCAGCAGCTCCCAGGACGGGACACACTATGGCTACACCTTC.

The chain is built from TRBV10-3 and TRBJ2-1; 15 bases are shared with TRBD2. Germline CDR1 ENHRY, CDR2 SYGVKD. The CDR3 extends over 19 amino acids. Germline trimming cut 2 bases from V and 0 bases from J; bases unmatched to any gene: 5. The CDR3 nucleotides are TGTGCCATCAGTGAGACCGGACTAGCGGGGGGGAGCTCCTACAATGAGCAGTTCTTC. Translating gives CAISETGLAGGSSYNEQFF.

The J gene is TRBJ1-1, the V gene TRBV6-4, with 7 bases matching TRBD1. There are 14 residues in the CDR3. Germline values: CDR1 MRHNA, CDR2 SNTAGT. J gave up 1 base and V 5 bases, and 4 bases lay outside the gene matches. This chain's CDR3 is CASSQTGANTEAFF. The DNA for the CDR3 is TGTGCCAGCAGTCAAACAGGGGCGAACACTGAAGCTTTCTTT.

The gene calls are TRBV6-1 and TRBJ1-2, with 9 bases fitting TRBD1. CDR3 length: 15 residues. The germline gives CDR1 MNHNS, CDR2 SASEGT. The J segment lost 4 bases and the V segment lost 6 bases, leaving 9 bases of the junction unmatched. DNA of the CDR3: TGTGCCAGCAGCAAGGGACAGGGAGTTCCCTATGGCTACACCTTC. Translated: CASSKGQGVPYGYTF.

This clone was recorded a few times. Distinct nucleotide sequences in the sample also encode this CDR3. The chain carries TRBV11-1 and TRBJ1-6, with D tentatively TRBD1 (6 bases). Germline V CDR1 and CDR2: SGHAT, FQDESV (reference sequence). The CDR3 contains 14 residues. V shed 5 bases and J shed 5 bases, with 10 bases lying between them. The CDR3 region is CASSRTGNNSPLHF. The DNA of the CDR3 is TGTGCCAGCAGCCGTACAGGGAATAATTCACCCCTCCACTTT.